Below are 10 T cell receptor beta chains sequenced from a single sample in a study of T cell repertoires in cytomegalovirus infection. TCRdb analysed the reads with MiXCR anew, one entry per CDR3 protein. This sample carries 750,000 to 950,000 distinct CDR3 sequences, about 27% of them seen once, and the ten largest clones take around 14%. What these receptors recognize is not known. Source: cultured CD8+ T cells from PBMCs, taken from culture after CMV antigen stimulation. All receptors derive from a human donor in good health (CMV status not recorded). Some clones in this sample may be carry-over from other donors' samples.

The chain joins TRBV6-2 or TRBV6-3 to TRBJ2-3, with 8 bases lining up with TRBD2. With 6 bases clipped from V and 3 bases from J, the junction kept 11 bases outside the gene matches. CDR3 length: 16 residues. Germline V gene sequence: CDR1 MNHEY, CDR2 SVGEGT. CDR3 bases: TGTGCCAGCAGCCCCATCGATAGCGGGGAGACAGATACGCAGTATTTT. It codes for CASSPIDSGETDTQYF.

This chain links TRBV19 with TRBJ1-1; a weak D match, TRBD1 (5 bases). Germline values: CDR1 LNHDA, CDR2 SQIVND (reference sequence). The V end was cut by 7 bases, the J end by 0 bases, with 15 bases between. CDR3 length equals 15 residues. CDR3 nucleotides: TGTGCCAGTAACAACAGGCGAGGTATGAACACTGAAGCTTTCTTT. This gives the protein CASNNRRGMNTEAFF. Based on the CDR3 plus reference TRBV19 and TRBJ1-1, the full variable domain is DGGITQSPKYLFRKEGQNVTLSCEQNLNHDAMYWYRQDPGQGLRLIYYSQIVNDFQKGDIAEGYSVSREKKESFPLTVTSAQKNPTAFYLCASNNRRGMNTEAFFGQGTRLTVV.

This clonotype was recorded only once. The rearrangement joins TRBV15 to TRBJ2-3; D remains unclear. The CDR3 is 15 amino acids. Deletions cut 4 bases from V and 9 bases from J, with 20 bases between. Germline V gene sequence: CDR1 LNHNV, CDR2 YYDKDF (reference sequence). Here the CDR3 DNA reads TGTGCCACCAGCATAAACACCGCTTCAGGCCGGACGCAGTATTTT. Translation gives CATSINTASGRTQYF. Full variable domain (rest looked up from reference TRBV15 and TRBJ2-3): DAMVIQNPRYQVTQFGKPVTLSCSQTLNHNVMYWYQQKSSQAPKLLFHYYDKDFNNEADTPDNFQSRRPNTSFCFLDIRSPGLGDTAMYLCATSINTASGRTQYFGPGTRLTVL.

V and J are TRBV10-2 and TRBJ1-2, with D unclear. Germline V gives CDR1 WSHSY, CDR2 SAAADI. The V and J ends lost 0 bases and 4 bases respectively, with 18 bases between them. This CDR3 contains 17 residues. CDR3 in DNA: TGCGCCAGCAGTGAGTCGATGGCGGACTGGAACCTCTATGGCTACACCTTC. Translation: CASSESMADWNLYGYTF.

A few counts support this clonotype. This chain uses TRBV12-3 or TRBV12-4 with TRBJ2-7; the match to TRBD1 covers 9 bases. J was trimmed by 3 bases and V by 6 bases; bases with no gene match: 9. This CDR3 is built from 15 residues. The chain's CDR3 is CASRPGQGPFYEQYF. The CDR3 nucleotides are TGTGCCAGCAGGCCCGGACAGGGGCCATTCTACGAGCAGTACTTC.

The chain combines TRBV4-1 with TRBJ2-2, with TRBD2 matching over 7 bases. The CDR3 totals 15 residues. With V trimmed by 1 base and J by 5 bases, 4 bases remained unmatched. In germline, CDR1 is MGHRA, CDR2 YSYEKL. The CDR3 bases are TGCGCCAGCAGCCAAGGGGAGGGGCGGACCGGGGAGCTGTTTTTT. Translated: CASSQGEGRTGELFF.

The chain recombines TRBV6-6 with TRBJ1-5; unclear D gene. The germline V and J ends were trimmed by 7 bases and 6 bases, with 16 bases remaining between them. Germline CDR1 MNHNY, CDR2 SVGAGI (reference sequence). The CDR3 has 14 residues. In DNA, the CDR3 is TGTGCCAGCATCCGAAGTGCGGGCAGTCAGCCCCAGCATTTT. Translation: CASIRSAGSQPQHF.

The chain joins TRBV27 to TRBJ1-1, with D hard to call. CDR1 MNHEY and CDR2 SMNVEV come from the germline V gene (reference sequence). The CDR3 length is 12 residues. V was shortened by 6 bases and J by 4 bases, with 9 bases between the two germline ends. DNA of the CDR3: TGTGCCAGCAGGGAAGTTGGCACTGAAGCTTTCTTT. Its protein product is CASREVGTEAFF.

This sequence joins TRBV10-3 and TRBJ2-2; D is perhaps TRBD2 (6 bases). Looked up from germline, CDR1 is ENHRY and CDR2 is SYGVKD. Trimming shortened V by 7 bases and J by 2 bases, and 20 bases separated the two germline ends. This CDR3 region has 17 residues. In nucleotides, the CDR3 is TGTGCCATCAATCTATATGGAGGGACCTTTAACACCGGGGAGCTGTTTTTT. The encoded protein is CAINLYGGTFNTGELFF.

This chain uses TRBV7-6 with TRBJ1-4; no reliable D call. Trimming cost V 1 base and J 6 bases, with 6 bases left between them. The CDR3 covers 13 residues. CDR1 is SGHVS, CDR2 FNYEAQ, per germline. The CDR3 spells CASSLGRYEKLFF. In nucleotides, the CDR3 is TGTGCCAGCAGCTTAGGGCGGTATGAAAAACTGTTTTTT.